The entry below gives a single T cell receptor (beta chain) sequence along with its context. They ran version v3.0 of the immunoSEQ assay at survey level. Some clones are missing from TCRdb's copy, which holds only in-frame ones; the method was immunoSEQ multiplex PCR. This sample has 7,400 or so clones, with 65% to 80% found just once. The data were taken from a study of long-term antiretroviral therapy in people with HIV. After removal of 0 bases from V and 0 bases from J, the junction contained 9 bases not matched to a gene. Germline lookup yields CDR1 MGHRA and CDR2 YSYEKL. The CDR3 has 20 residues.

Sequenced here: unsorted PBMCs, sampled approximately 0.9 years before starting antiretroviral therapy. The TCR comes from a middle-aged man with HIV. The chain combines TRBV4-1 with TRBJ2-1; TRBD2 matches 12 bases. The CDR3 here is CASSQDLKTSGGSSYNEQFF. The CDR3 bases are TGCGCCAGCAGCCAAGATCTCAAGACTAGCGGGGGAAGCTCCTACAATGAGCAGTTCTTC.